This T cell receptor beta chain emerged from a study of shared clonotypes between healthy human individuals. Study background: Per-donor plates numbered three CD4 naive, three CD4 memory, two CD8 naive and one CD8 memory. Notes on the study in general: What limited the represented genetic and exposure-history diversity was the small number of donors.

Several immunoSEQ plates held equal portions of the genomic DNA taken from each subset. Sequenced by immunoSEQ multiplex PCR; TCRdb stores in-frame clones only, minus some. The table shows roughly 2.5 million clones, with approximately 94% occurring only once. The CDR3 has 14 amino acids. CDR1 and CDR2 from the germline V gene are MNHNS and SASEGT. Trimming cost V 5 bases and J 1 base, with 10 bases left between them. Donors were Caucasian adults residing in Nashville, Tennessee, USA. Regarding this clone: Its target is not known.

Sequencing was done on a sample of naive CD4+ T cells sorted from blood. Described subset: CD45RA+ positively selected. This receptor was taken from a young man in good health. V usage is TRBV6-1 and J usage is TRBJ2-3; unclear D gene. CDR3 nucleotides: TGTGCCAGCAGTTTAGGTGGGGGCACAGATACGCAGTATTTT. Its protein is CASSLGGGTDTQYF.